In its sample, the clone carrying this T cell receptor (beta chain) was seen once. Antigen unknown. Trimming removed 5 bases from V and 2 bases from J, with 10 bases in between. The CDR3 runs 13 residues. Germline V gives CDR1 SGDLS, CDR2 YYNGEE. This record belongs to a study of cytomegalovirus exposure and HLA in healthy donors. Primers included in the PCR were 60 Vbeta and 13 Jbeta primers. Clones were read by immunoSEQ multiplex PCR, and TCRdb kept only the in-frame ones, dropping some. The sample carries about 78,000 clones, roughly 75% recorded once. Study-wide points: Follow-up analysis later connected one missense variant in DCLRE1C with trimming of TCR beta V- and J-genes. A later analysis appeared to link common viral pathogens to several of the most significant clusters. Excluded were some V segments that proved indistinguishable, including TRBV6-2 and TRBV6-3.

Material for sequencing was PBMCs. The receptor comes from a male donor in good health and CMV-seronegative. The chain couples TRBV9 to TRBJ1-2, with D possibly matching TRBD1 (5 bases). CDR3 sequence (DNA): TGTGCCAGCAGTGTTCAGGGCAACTATGGCTACACCTTC. Its protein product is CASSVQGNYGYTF.